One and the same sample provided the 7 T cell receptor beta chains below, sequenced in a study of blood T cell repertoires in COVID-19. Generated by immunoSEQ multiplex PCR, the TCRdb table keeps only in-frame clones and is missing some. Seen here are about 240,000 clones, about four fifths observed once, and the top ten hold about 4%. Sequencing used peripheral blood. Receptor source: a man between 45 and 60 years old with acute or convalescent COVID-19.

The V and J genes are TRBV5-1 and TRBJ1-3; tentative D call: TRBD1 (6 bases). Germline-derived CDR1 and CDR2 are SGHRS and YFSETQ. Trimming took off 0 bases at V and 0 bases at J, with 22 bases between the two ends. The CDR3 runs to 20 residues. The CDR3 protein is CASSLEQGLNLQSSGNTIYF. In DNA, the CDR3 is TGCGCCAGCAGCTTGGAACAGGGTCTTAACCTACAGTCCTCTGGAAACACCATATATTTT.

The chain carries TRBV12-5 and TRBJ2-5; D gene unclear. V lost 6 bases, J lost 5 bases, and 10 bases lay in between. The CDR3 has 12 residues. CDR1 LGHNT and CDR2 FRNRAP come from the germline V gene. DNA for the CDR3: TGTGCTAGTGGCCTAATAAGCGAGACCCAGTACTTC. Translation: CASGLISETQYF. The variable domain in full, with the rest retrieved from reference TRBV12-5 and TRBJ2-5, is DARVTQTPRHKVTEMGQEVTMRCQPILGHNTVFWYRQTMMQGLELLAYFRNRAPLDDSGMPKDRFSAEMPDATLATLKIQPSEPRDSAVYFCASGLISETQYFGPGTRLLVL.

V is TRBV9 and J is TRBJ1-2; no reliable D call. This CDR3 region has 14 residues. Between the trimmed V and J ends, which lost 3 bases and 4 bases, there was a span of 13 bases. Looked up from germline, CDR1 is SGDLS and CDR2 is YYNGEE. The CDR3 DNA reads TGTGCCAGCAGCGGAAGACCAGCGTCCTATGGCTACACCTTC. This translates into CASSGRPASYGYTF.

This chain's CDR3 is CASSYSRSGANVLTF. The CDR3, as DNA: TGTGCCAGCAGTTACTCTCGGTCTGGGGCCAACGTCCTGACTTTC. The chain uses TRBV6-5 and TRBJ2-6; D gene ambiguous. CDR3 length: 15 amino acids. V was trimmed by 0 bases and J by 1 base, leaving 4 bases between them. Germline V lookup: CDR1 MNHEY, CDR2 SVGAGI.

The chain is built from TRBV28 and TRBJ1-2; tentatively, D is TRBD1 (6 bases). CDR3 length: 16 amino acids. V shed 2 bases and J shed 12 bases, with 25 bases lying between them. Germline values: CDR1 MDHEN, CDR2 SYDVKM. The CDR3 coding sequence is TGTGCCAGCAGTTTAATCCCCCCAAGTGGGCAGGGGCGTAACACCTTC. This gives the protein CASSLIPPSGQGRNTF.

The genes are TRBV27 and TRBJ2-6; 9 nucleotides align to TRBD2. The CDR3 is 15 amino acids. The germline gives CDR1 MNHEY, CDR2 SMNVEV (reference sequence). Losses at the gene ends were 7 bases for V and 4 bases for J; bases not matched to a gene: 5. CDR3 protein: CASKRGAHGANVLTF. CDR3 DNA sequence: TGTGCCAGCAAGCGGGGGGCGCACGGGGCCAACGTCCTGACTTTC.

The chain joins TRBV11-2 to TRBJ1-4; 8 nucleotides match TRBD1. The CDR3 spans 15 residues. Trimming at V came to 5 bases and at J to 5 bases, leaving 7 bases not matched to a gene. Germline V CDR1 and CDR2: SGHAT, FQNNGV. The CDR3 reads CASSGRQGPNEKLFF. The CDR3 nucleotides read TGTGCCAGCAGCGGGCGACAGGGGCCAAATGAAAAACTGTTTTTT.